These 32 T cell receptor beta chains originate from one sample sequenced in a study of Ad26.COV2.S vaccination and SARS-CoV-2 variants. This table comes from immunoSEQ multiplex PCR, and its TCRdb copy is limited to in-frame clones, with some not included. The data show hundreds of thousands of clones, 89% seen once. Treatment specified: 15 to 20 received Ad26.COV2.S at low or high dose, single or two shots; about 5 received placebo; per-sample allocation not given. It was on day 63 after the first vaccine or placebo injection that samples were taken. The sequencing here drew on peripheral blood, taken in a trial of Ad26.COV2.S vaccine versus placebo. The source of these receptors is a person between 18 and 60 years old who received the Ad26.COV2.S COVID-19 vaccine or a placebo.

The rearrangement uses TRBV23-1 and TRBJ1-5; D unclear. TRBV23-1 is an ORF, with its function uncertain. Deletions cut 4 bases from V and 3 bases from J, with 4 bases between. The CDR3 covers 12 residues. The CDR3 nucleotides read TGCGCCAGCAGTCCCCTCAATCAGCCCCAGCATTTT. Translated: CASSPLNQPQHF.

The CDR3 DNA reads as TGTGCCAGCAGTGCGGACTTCCCTACTGAGCAGTACTTC. The encoded protein is CASSADFPTEQYF. This sequence joins TRBV2 and TRBJ2-7; D possibly corresponds to TRBD2 (5 bases). CDR1 and CDR2 from the germline V gene are SNHLY and FYNNEI. This CDR3 spans 13 amino acids. The V gene lost 4 bases and the J gene lost 7 bases, with 14 bases spanning the gap.

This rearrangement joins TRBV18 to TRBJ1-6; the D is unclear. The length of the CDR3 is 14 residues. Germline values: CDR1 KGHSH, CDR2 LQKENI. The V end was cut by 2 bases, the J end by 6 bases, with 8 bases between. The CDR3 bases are TGTGCCAGCTCACCAATGGGTTTTAATTCACCCCTCCACTTT. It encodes CASSPMGFNSPLHF.

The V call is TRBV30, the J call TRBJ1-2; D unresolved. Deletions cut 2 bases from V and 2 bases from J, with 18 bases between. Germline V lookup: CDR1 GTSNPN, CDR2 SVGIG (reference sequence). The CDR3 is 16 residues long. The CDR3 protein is CAWSWRRSPSNYGYTF. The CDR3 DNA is TGTGCCTGGAGTTGGCGCAGGAGTCCTTCCAACTATGGCTACACCTTC. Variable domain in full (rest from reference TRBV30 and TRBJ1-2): SQTIHQWPATLVQPVGSPLSLECTVEGTSNPNLYWYRQAAGRGLQLLFYSVGIGQISSEVPQNLSASRPQDRQFILSSKKLLLSDSGFYLCAWSWRRSPSNYGYTFGSGTRLTVV.

CDR3: CASSMGETQYF. The DNA for the CDR3 is TGTGCCAGCAGCATGGGGGAGACCCAGTACTTC. The rearrangement uses TRBV28 and TRBJ2-5; D unclear. V was pared by 6 bases and J by 5 bases, with 7 bases between. Per the germline V gene, CDR1 is MDHEN and CDR2 is SYDVKM. The CDR3 extends over 11 amino acids.

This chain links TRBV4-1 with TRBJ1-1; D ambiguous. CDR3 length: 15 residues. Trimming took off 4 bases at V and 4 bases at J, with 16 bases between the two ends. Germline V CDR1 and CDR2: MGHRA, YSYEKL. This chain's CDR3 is CASSPTLPGSTEAFF. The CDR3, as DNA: TGCGCCAGCAGCCCAACCTTGCCGGGGAGCACTGAAGCTTTCTTT.

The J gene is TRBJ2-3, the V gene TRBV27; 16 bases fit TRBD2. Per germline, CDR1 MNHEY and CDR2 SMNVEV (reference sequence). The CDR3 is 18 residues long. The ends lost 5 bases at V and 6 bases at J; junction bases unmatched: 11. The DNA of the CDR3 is TGTGCCAGCAGTCACTCCGGGACTAGCGGGAGGGCCTTGGATACGCAGTATTTT. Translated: CASSHSGTSGRALDTQYF.

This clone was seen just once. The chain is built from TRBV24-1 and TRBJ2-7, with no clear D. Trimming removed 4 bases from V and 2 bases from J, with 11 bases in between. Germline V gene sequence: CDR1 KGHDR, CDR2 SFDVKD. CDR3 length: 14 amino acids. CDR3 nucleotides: TGTGCCACCAGTGACCCCCGGAGCCCCTACGAGCAGTACTTC. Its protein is CATSDPRSPYEQYF.

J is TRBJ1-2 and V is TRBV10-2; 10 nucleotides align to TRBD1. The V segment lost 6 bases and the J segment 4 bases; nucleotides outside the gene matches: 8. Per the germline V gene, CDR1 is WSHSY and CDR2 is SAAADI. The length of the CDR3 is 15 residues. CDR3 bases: TGCGCCAGCAGGGGGACAGGGGATTACTCCTATGGCTACACCTTC. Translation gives CASRGTGDYSYGYTF.

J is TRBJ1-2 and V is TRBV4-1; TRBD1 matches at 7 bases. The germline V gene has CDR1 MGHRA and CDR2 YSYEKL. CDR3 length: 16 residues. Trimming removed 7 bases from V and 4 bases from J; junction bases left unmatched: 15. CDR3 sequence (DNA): TGCGCCAGCACCAACCCCGACAGGGCTGAGGTCTATGGCTACACCTTC. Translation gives CASTNPDRAEVYGYTF.

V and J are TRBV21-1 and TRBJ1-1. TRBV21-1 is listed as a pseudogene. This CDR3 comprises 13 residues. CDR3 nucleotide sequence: TGTGCCAGCAGTCCCCAGGGACCCAACGAAGCTTTCTTT. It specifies CASSPQGPNEAFF.

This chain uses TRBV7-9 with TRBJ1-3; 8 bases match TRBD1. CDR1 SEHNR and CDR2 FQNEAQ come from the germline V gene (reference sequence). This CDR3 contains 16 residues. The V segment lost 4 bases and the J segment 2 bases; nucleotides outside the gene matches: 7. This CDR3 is CASSSNQGAPGNTIYF. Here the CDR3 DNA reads TGTGCCAGCAGCTCGAACCAGGGGGCGCCTGGAAACACCATATATTTT.

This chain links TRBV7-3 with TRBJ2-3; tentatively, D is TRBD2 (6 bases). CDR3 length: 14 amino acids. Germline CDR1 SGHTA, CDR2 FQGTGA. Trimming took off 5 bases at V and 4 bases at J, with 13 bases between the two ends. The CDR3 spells CASSPLTRADTQYF. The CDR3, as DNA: TGTGCCAGCAGCCCCCTGACTAGGGCAGATACGCAGTATTTT.

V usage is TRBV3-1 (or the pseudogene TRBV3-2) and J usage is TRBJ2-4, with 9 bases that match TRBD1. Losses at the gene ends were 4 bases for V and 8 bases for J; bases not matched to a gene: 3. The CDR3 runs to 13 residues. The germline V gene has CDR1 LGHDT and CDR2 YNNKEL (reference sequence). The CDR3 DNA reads TGTGCCAGCAGCCGGGGGACAGGGCACATTCAGTACTTC. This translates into CASSRGTGHIQYF.

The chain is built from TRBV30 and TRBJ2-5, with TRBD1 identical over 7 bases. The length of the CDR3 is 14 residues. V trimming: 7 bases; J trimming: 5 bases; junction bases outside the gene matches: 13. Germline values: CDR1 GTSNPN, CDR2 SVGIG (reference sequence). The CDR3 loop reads CALRATTRGETQYF. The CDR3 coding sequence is TGTGCCTTGCGTGCGACCACCAGGGGGGAGACCCAGTACTTC. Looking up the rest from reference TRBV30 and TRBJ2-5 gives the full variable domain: SQTIHQWPATLVQPVGSPLSLECTVEGTSNPNLYWYRQAAGRGLQLLFYSVGIGQISSEVPQNLSASRPQDRQFILSSKKLLLSDSGFYLCALRATTRGETQYFGPGTRLLVL.

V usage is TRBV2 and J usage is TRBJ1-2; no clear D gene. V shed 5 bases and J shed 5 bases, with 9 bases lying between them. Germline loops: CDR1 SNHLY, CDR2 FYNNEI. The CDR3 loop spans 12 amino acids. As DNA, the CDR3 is TGTGCCAGCAGTTCCGACGGATATGGCTACACCTTC. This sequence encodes CASSSDGYGYTF.

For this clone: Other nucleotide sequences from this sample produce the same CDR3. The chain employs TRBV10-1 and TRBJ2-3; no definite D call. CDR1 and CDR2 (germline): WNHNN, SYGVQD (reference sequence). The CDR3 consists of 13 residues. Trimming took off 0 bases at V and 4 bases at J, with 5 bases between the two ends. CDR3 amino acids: CASSESGADTQYF. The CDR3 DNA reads TGCGCCAGCAGTGAGTCCGGCGCAGATACGCAGTATTTT.

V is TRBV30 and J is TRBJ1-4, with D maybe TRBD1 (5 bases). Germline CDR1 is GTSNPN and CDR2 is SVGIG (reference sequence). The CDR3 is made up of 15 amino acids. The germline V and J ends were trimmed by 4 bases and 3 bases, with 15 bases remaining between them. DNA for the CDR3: TGTGCCTGGACCTCCGACAGCCTCCCTAATGAAAAACTGTTTTTT. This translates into CAWTSDSLPNEKLFF.

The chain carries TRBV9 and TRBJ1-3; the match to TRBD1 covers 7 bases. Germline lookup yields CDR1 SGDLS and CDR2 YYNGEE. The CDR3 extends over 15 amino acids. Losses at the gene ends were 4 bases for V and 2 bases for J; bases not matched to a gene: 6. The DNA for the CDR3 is TGTGCCAGCAGCCCCGGGACAGCACCTGGAAACACCATATATTTT. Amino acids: CASSPGTAPGNTIYF.

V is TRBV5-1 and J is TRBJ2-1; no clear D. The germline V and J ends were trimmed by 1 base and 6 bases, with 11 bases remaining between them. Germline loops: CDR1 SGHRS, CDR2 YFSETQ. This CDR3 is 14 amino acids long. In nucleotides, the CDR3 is TGCGCCAGCAGCTTGTTGTCTAGTTCCAATGAGCAGTTCTTC. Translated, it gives CASSLLSSSNEQFF. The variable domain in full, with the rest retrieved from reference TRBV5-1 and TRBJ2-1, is KAGVTQTPRYLIKTRGQQVTLSCSPISGHRSVSWYQQTPGQGLQFLFEYFSETQRNKGNFPGRFSGRQFSNSRSEMNVSTLELGDSALYLCASSLLSSSNEQFFGPGTRLTVL.

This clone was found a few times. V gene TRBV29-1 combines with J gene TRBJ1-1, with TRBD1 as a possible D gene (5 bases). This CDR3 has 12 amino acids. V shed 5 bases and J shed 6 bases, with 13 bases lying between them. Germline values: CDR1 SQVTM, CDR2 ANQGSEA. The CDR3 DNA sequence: TGCAGCGTTTGGGGGGAGGGCCCTGAAGCTTTCTTT. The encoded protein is CSVWGEGPEAFF.

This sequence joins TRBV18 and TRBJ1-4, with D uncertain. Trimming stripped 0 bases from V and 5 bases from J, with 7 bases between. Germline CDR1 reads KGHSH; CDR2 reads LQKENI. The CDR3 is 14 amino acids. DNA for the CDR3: TGTGCCAGCTCACCACCGCCGGAGAATGAAAAACTGTTTTTT. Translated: CASSPPPENEKLFF. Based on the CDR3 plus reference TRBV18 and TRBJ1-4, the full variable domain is NAGVMQNPRHLVRRRGQEARLRCSPMKGHSHVYWYRQLPEEGLKFMVYLQKENIIDESGMPKERFSAEFPKEGPSILRIQQVVRGDSAAYFCASSPPPENEKLFFGSGTQLSVL.

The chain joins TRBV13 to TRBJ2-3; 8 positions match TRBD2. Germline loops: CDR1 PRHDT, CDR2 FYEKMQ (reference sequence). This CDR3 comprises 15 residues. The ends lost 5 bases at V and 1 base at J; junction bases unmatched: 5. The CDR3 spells CASSLRAGGTDTQYF. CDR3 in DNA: TGTGCCAGCAGCCTTAGAGCGGGGGGCACAGATACGCAGTATTTT.

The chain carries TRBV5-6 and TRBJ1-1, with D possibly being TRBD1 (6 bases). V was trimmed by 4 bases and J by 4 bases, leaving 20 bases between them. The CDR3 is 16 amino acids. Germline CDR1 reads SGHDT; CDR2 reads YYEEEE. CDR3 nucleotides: TGTGCCAGCAGCCCTGAACGGGGGGCTTGGCGCACTGAAGCTTTCTTT. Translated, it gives CASSPERGAWRTEAFF.

The CDR3 sequence is CASTRGLPGDEQFF. The CDR3 nucleotides read TGTGCCAGCACTAGGGGACTACCCGGCGATGAGCAGTTCTTC. The rearrangement links TRBV6-5 to TRBJ2-1; 7 positions match TRBD2. CDR3 size: 14 residues. After removal of 7 bases from V and 8 bases from J, the junction contained 11 bases not matched to a gene. Germline V lookup: CDR1 MNHEY, CDR2 SVGAGI.

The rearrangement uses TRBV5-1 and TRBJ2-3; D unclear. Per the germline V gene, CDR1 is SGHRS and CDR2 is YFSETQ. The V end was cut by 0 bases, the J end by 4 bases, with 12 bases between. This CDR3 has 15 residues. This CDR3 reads CASSLGGSPPDTQYF. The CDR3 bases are TGCGCCAGCAGCTTGGGCGGTTCCCCCCCAGATACGCAGTATTTT.

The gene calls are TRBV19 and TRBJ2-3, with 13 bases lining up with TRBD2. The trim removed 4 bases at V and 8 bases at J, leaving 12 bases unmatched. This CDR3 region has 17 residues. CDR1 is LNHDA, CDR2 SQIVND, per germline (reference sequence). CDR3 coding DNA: TGTGCCAGTAGTACCGCGCTACTAGCGGGAGGGCCGGGTACGCAGTATTTT. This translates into CASSTALLAGGPGTQYF.

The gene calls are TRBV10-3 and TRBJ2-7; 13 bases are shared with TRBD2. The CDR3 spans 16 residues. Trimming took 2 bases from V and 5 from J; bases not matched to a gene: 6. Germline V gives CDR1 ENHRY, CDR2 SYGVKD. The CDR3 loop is CAISEPGLAGVHEQYF. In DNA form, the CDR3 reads TGTGCCATCAGTGAGCCTGGACTAGCGGGAGTCCACGAGCAGTACTTC.

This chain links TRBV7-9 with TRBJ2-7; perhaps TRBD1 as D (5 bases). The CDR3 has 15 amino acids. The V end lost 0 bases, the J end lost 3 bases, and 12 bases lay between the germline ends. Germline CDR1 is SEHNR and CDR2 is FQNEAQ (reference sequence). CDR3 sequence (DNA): TGTGCCAGCAGCTTAGCAACAGGTTTACACTACGAGCAGTACTTC. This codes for CASSLATGLHYEQYF. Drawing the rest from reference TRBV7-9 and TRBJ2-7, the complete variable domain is DTGVSQNPRHKITKRGQNVTFRCDPISEHNRLYWYRQTLGQGPEFLTYFQNEAQLEKSRLLSDRFSAERPKGSFSTLEIQRTEQGDSAMYLCASSLATGLHYEQYFGPGTRLTVT.

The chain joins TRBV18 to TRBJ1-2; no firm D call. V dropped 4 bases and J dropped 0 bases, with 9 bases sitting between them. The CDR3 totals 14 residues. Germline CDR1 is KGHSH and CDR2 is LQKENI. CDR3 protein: CASSHTEPNYGYTF. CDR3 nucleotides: TGTGCCAGCTCACACACGGAACCTAACTATGGCTACACCTTC.

For the CDR3, the DNA is TGTGCCAGCAGCCCCGGGACAGTATCTCAGAACACTGAAGCTTTCTTT. This sequence encodes CASSPGTVSQNTEAFF. The V gene is TRBV11-3, the J gene TRBJ1-1; 7 bases line up with TRBD1. CDR1 is SGHNT, CDR2 YENEEA, per germline. The V gene end was trimmed by 5 bases and the J gene end by 1 base; junction bases not matched to a gene: 10. CDR3 length equals 16 residues.

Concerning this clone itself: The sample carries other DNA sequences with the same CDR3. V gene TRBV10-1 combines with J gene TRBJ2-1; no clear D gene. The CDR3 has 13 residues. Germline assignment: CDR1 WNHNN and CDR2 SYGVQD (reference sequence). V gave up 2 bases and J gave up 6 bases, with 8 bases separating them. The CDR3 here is CASSEIGGNEQFF. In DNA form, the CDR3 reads TGCGCCAGCAGTGAGATTGGCGGCAATGAGCAGTTCTTC.